This T cell receptor beta chain was observed in a study of OX40 agonist ivuxolimab in advanced cancers. General study findings and limits: Expanded clones tended on average to be more numerous among CD8+ T cells than CD4+.

Libraries were prepared by immunoSEQ multiplex PCR; TCRdb keeps only in-frame clonotypes and omits some of them. The sample yields roughly 41,000 clones, 86% seen once. Worth noting for this clone: Its antigen remains unidentified.

The sequence derives from an adult with an advanced solid tumor such as melanoma, head and neck, liver or kidney cancer. The specimen was CD4+ or CD8+ T cells sorted from blood, collected in a trial of the OX40 agonist ivuxolimab.

The CDR3: CAISDPSGQNMNTEAFF. CDR3 nucleotide sequence: TGTGCCATCAGTGACCCGTCGGGACAGAACATGAACACTGAAGCTTTCTTT. J is TRBJ1-1 and V is TRBV10-3; 7 nucleotides agree with TRBD1. The CDR3 loop spans 17 amino acids. The germline V gene has CDR1 ENHRY and CDR2 SYGVKD. Trimming removed 3 bases from V and 0 bases from J; junction bases left unmatched: 10.